A selection of T cell receptor beta chains follows, all from one sample in a study of cytomegalovirus exposure and HLA in healthy donors. Method: immunoSEQ multiplex PCR; TCRdb's copy keeps in-frame clones and lacks some. The profile shows under 200,000 clones, around 85% of them singletons. Sequencing was done on a sample of PBMCs. The source is a man aged 45-65 years in good health and CMV-seropositive. Each CDR3 is given with its conserved first and last residue. The D gene is left open where the match is weak. Size is stated for part of the rows, as once, few or many counts, or as a class when the clone is expanded.

V	J	size	D	DNA	CDR3
TRBV9	TRBJ2-2	NA	NA	TGTGCCAGCAGCGTAGGGAGGGGGGGGAACACCGGGGAGCTGTTTTTT	CASSVGRGGNTGELFF
TRBV7-9	TRBJ1-5	NA	NA	TGTGCCAGCAGCTTTAACTCGTTTGGCAATCAGCCCCAGCATTTT	CASSFNSFGNQPQHF
TRBV29-1	TRBJ2-7	few	TRBD1	TGCAGCGCCGGGACAGGGCTATTCGGCGAGCAGTACTTC	CSAGTGLFGEQYF
TRBV18	TRBJ1-6	NA	NA	TGTGCCAGCTCAGAACAGACGGTCGATAATTCACCCCTCCACTTT	CASSEQTVDNSPLHF
TRBV28	TRBJ1-2	NA	NA	TGTGCCAGCAGCCTCTTTGTCAGGGAGGAGTGGGGCTACACCTTC	CASSLFVREEWGYTF
TRBV6-5	TRBJ1-4	NA	NA	TGTGCCAGCAGCTGGGGGGGGAGGGCCAATGAAAAACTGTTTTTT	CASSWGGRANEKLFF
TRBV6-6	TRBJ2-2	NA	NA	TGTGCCAGCAGGACCGGACAGATGAACACCGGGGAGCTGTTTTTT	CASRTGQMNTGELFF
TRBV28	TRBJ2-7	NA	NA	TGTGCCAGCAGTTTACTAGGGAGAGGCTACGAGCAGTACTTC	CASSLLGRGYEQYF
TRBV5-1	TRBJ1-1	few	NA	TGCGCCAGCAGCCAACAGGCCCCTAGGAACACTGAAGCTTTCTTT	CASSQQAPRNTEAFF
TRBV4-2	TRBJ2-7	NA	TRBD1	TGTGCCAGCAGCCAAGATCTGGCAGGGGGCGAATACGAGCAGTACTTC	CASSQDLAGGEYEQYF
TRBV6-1	TRBJ2-3	NA	NA	TGTGCCAGCAGTGAAGGGCCGGGGGGCACAGATACGCAGTATTTT	CASSEGPGGTDTQYF
TRBV23-1	TRBJ2-7	NA	NA	TGCGCCAGCAGTCAATCGTCGTCCTACGAGCAGTACTTC	CASSQSSSYEQYF
TRBV5-5	TRBJ1-3	NA	NA	TGTGCCAGCAGCTTGGAGGTGGGACTCAGGGCTGGAAACACCATATATTTT	CASSLEVGLRAGNTIYF
TRBV2	TRBJ2-7	once	NA	TGTGCCAGTTCCACCGGGGTAGGCGCCTACGAGCAGTACTTC	CASSTGVGAYEQYF
TRBV5-1	TRBJ2-5	NA	TRBD2	TGCGCCAGCAGCTTGACTAGCGGAGGGGTAGAGACCCAGTACTTC	CASSLTSGGVETQYF
TRBV9	TRBJ2-5	NA	TRBD1	TGTGCCAGCAGCGACGCCGGGACAGGTTTAGCGGAGACCCAGTACTTC	CASSDAGTGLAETQYF
TRBV11-1	TRBJ2-7	few	NA	TGTGCCAGCAGCCCGACATTGAGCTCCTACGAGCAGTACTTC	CASSPTLSSYEQYF
TRBV7-2	TRBJ2-1	once	TRBD2	TGTGCCAGCAGCAAAGGACTAGCGGGGGCCAATGAGCAGTTCTTC	CASSKGLAGANEQFF
TRBV5-1	TRBJ2-3	once	NA	TGCGCCAGCAGCTTGGCCACAGGCTCCCTCGGGGATACGCAGTATTTT	CASSLATGSLGDTQYF
TRBV5-1	TRBJ2-7	NA	NA	TGCGCCAGCAGCCAGGGGTATGGGGGGGAGCTCTCCTACGAGCAGTACTTC	CASSQGYGGELSYEQYF
TRBV5-1	TRBJ1-2	NA	TRBD1	TGCGCCAGCAGCCGGGACAGAGCCTATGGCTACACCTTC	CASSRDRAYGYTF
TRBV30	TRBJ2-2	NA	TRBD2	TGTGCCTGGTCCACTAGCGGGGGGGCCAGGACCGGGGAGCTGTTTTTT	CAWSTSGGARTGELFF
TRBV2	TRBJ2-1	NA	TRBD2	TGTGCCAGCCGGGGTCTAGCGGGGGCGAGCTCCTACAATGAGCAGTTCTTC	CASRGLAGASSYNEQFF
TRBV5-4	TRBJ1-1	NA	TRBD1	TGTGCCAGCAGCCCCGGGACAGGGGTTTGGACTGAAGCTTTCTTT	CASSPGTGVWTEAFF
TRBV29-1	TRBJ2-5	NA	TRBD1	TGCAGCGTTATCGGACAGGGGGAGCGAAAGACCCAGTACTTC	CSVIGQGERKTQYF
TRBV7-9	TRBJ1-5	NA	NA	TGTGCCAGCAGCTTAGGGAGTTTGCAGCCCCAGCATTTT	CASSLGSLQPQHF
TRBV6-5	TRBJ2-7	NA	TRBD2	TGTGCCAGCAGAGAGGGCGGGAGCCGTTACGAGCAGTACTTC	CASREGGSRYEQYF
TRBV27	TRBJ2-7	few	NA	TGTGCCAGCAGCCCCCTTGAGGGAGTAGGCGAGCAGTACTTC	CASSPLEGVGEQYF
TRBV29-1	TRBJ2-3	NA	TRBD2	TGCAGCGTTGGAGGGAGGGCCCCCACAGATACGCAGTATTTT	CSVGGRAPTDTQYF
TRBV7-2	TRBJ2-7	once	NA	TGTGCCAGCACCGAGGAGGGGTACGTGCAGTACTTC	CASTEEGYVQYF
TRBV6-1	TRBJ2-7	many	NA	TGTGCCAGCAGTGAAGCGGACGGGGGTCCCTACGAGCAGTACTTC	CASSEADGGPYEQYF
TRBV28	TRBJ2-3	NA	NA	TGTGCCAGCAGTCCTAGCCCCGTGGGAGATACGCAGTATTTT	CASSPSPVGDTQYF
TRBV28	TRBJ2-3	NA	TRBD2	TGTGCCAGCAGTTCCCTTGGACTAGCGGGAGAGTTTATCACAGATACGCAGTATTTT	CASSSLGLAGEFITDTQYF
TRBV7-2	TRBJ1-1	NA	NA	TGTGCCAGCAGCTTAGGCCCAGACAAGAACACTGAAGCTTTCTTT	CASSLGPDKNTEAFF
TRBV7-6	TRBJ2-6	once	NA	TGTGCCAGCAGCCCCTTAGCCGGGAGTACTGGGGCCAACGTCCTGACTTTC	CASSPLAGSTGANVLTF
TRBV6-1	TRBJ2-5	few	TRBD2	TGTGCCAGCAGTGGCGGACTAGCGGGGGGGCGTGAGACCCAGTACTTC	CASSGGLAGGRETQYF
TRBV7-3	TRBJ2-1	few	NA	TGTGCCAGCAGCTTAAGGACGGGGGAGCAGTTCTTC	CASSLRTGEQFF
TRBV28	TRBJ1-4	NA	NA	TGTGCCAGCAGTTCACAGGGTGTAACTAATGAAAAACTGTTTTTT	CASSSQGVTNEKLFF
TRBV15	TRBJ2-4	few	NA	TGTGCCACCAGCAGACAGGTCGCTGAAAACATTCAGTACTTC	CATSRQVAENIQYF
TRBV7-8	TRBJ1-2	NA	TRBD1	TGTGCCAGCAGCTTCGGGACAGGGCGAGGAGCTAACTATGGCTACACCTTC	CASSFGTGRGANYGYTF
TRBV9	TRBJ2-3	NA	TRBD1	TGTGCCAGCAGCGTAGAGGGGGCGCGGACAGATACGCAGTATTTT	CASSVEGARTDTQYF
TRBV28	TRBJ2-7	NA	TRBD1	TGTGCCACCTTGAAAAGCCGGACAGGGGGCCCGGCCTACGAGCAGTACTTC	CATLKSRTGGPAYEQYF
TRBV5-6	TRBJ2-1	NA	TRBD2	TGTGCCAGCAGCTGGACTAGTAGCGGGGGGGCTGATGAGCAGTTCTTC	CASSWTSSGGADEQFF
TRBV2	TRBJ1-2	NA	TRBD1	TGTGCCAGCAGCGGGACAGGGGATCGCATCTATGGCTACACCTTC	CASSGTGDRIYGYTF
TRBV9	TRBJ2-3	NA	NA	TGTGCCAGCAGCGTAGGGCCAACAGATACGCAGTATTTT	CASSVGPTDTQYF
TRBV7-9	TRBJ2-1	once	NA	TGTGCCAGCAGTACTACTAGGGGGTCTAATGAGCAGTTCTTC	CASSTTRGSNEQFF